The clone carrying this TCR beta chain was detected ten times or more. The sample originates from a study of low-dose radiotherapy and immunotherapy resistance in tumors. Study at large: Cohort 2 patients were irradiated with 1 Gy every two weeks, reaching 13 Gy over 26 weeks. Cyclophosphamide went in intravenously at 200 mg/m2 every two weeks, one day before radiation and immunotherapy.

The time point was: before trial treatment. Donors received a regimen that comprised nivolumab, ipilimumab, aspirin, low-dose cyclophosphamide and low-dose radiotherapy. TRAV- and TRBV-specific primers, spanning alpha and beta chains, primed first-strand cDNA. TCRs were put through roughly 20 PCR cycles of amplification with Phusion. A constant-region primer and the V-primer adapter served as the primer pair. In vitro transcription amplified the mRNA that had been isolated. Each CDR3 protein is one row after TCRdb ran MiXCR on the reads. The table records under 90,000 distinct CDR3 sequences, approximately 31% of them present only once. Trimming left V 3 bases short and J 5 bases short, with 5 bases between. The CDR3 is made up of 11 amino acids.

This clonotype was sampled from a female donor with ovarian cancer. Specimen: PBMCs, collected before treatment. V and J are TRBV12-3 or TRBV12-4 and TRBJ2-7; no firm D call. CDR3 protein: CASSFGHEQYF. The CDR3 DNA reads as TGTGCCAGCAGTTTCGGACACGAGCAGTACTTC.